The subject of this entry is one T cell receptor beta chain. Its antigen is currently unknown. The sample comes from a study of a mutant IDH1 vaccine in newly diagnosed glioma. Turning to the study itself: Vaccine administration was initiated 4-6 weeks following radiotherapy alone, or with temozolomide cycles. Averaging around 40 years of age, treated patients were about 62% male and approximately 40% female. Therapy received beforehand was radiotherapy, temozolomide, or both, with most patients given both.

General observations from the study: There were vaccine-induced immune responses in more than 85% of the patients.

Per the germline V gene, CDR1 is LGHNT and CDR2 is FRNRAP. V lost 2 bases to trimming and J lost 5 bases, with 13 bases between them. This CDR3 contains 15 residues. Indicated time point: week 47, end of study. What each vaccine dose contained was 300 ug of mutant IDH1 20-mer peptide, accompanied by topical imiquimod. Using immunoSEQ multiplex PCR, the repertoire was profiled, and TCRdb retains in-frame clones only, with some absent. The sample yields approximately 52,000 clones, about 80% seen once. The material was PBMCs, obtained from a glioma patient whose treatment included an IDH1 peptide vaccine. This receptor was obtained from a woman between 40 and 50 years old with glioma. Some clones in this sample may be carry-over from other donors' samples. V and J are TRBV12-5 and TRBJ2-4; D gene uncertain. CDR3 coding DNA: TGTGCTAGTGGTTTGACAGACATGGTAGAAAACATTCAGTACTTC. As protein: CASGLTDMVENIQYF.